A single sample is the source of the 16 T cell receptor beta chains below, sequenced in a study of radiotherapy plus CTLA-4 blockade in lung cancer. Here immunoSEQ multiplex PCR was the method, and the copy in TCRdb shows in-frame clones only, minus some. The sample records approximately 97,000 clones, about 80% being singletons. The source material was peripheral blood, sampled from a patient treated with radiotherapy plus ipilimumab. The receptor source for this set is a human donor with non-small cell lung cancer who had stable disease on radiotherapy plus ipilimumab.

The CDR3 region has the DNA TGTGCCAGCAGGAAAGACAGAAGCACAGATACGCAGTATTTT. This codes for CASRKDRSTDTQYF. This sequence joins TRBV2 and TRBJ2-3; tentatively, D is TRBD1 (5 bases). Germline assignment: CDR1 SNHLY and CDR2 FYNNEI. V lost 6 bases, J lost 0 bases, and 10 bases lay in between. CDR3 length: 14 amino acids. Variable domain in full (rest from reference TRBV2 and TRBJ2-3): EPEVTQTPSHQVTQMGQEVILRCVPISNHLYFYWYRQILGQKVEFLVSFYNNEISEKSEIFDDQFSVERPDGSNFTLKIRSTKLEDSAMYFCASRKDRSTDTQYFGPGTRLTVL.

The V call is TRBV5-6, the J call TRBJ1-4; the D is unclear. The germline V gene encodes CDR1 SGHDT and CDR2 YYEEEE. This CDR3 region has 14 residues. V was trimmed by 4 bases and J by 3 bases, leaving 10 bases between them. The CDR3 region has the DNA TGTGCCAGCAGCCGTAAAGGAGCTAATGAAAAACTGTTTTTT. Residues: CASSRKGANEKLFF.

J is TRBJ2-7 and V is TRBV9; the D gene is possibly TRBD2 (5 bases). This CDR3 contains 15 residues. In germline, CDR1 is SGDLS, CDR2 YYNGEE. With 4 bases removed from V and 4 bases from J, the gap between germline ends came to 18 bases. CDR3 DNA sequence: TGTGCCAGCAGCCCCCGTAGCGAGGGATATTACGAGCAGTACTTC. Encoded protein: CASSPRSEGYYEQYF.

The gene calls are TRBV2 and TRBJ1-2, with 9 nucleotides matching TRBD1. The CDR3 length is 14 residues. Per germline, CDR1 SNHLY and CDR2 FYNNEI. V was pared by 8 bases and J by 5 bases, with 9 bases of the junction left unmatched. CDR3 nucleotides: TGTGCCAGCGACCAGGACAGGGGCTCTTATGGCTACACCTTC. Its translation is CASDQDRGSYGYTF.

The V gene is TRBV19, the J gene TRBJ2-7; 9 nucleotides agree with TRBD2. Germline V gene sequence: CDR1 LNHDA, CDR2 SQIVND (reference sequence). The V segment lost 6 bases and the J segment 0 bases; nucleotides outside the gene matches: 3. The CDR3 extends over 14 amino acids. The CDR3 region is CASRGLASSYEQYF. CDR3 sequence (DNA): TGTGCCAGTAGAGGACTAGCGAGCTCCTACGAGCAGTACTTC.

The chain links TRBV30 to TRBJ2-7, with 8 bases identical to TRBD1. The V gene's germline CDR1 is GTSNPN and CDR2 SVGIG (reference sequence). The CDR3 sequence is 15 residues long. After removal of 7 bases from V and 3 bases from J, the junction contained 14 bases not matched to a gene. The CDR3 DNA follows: TGTGCCTTTCTACCCCGACAGGGGAAAATCTACGAGCAGTACTTC. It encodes CAFLPRQGKIYEQYF.

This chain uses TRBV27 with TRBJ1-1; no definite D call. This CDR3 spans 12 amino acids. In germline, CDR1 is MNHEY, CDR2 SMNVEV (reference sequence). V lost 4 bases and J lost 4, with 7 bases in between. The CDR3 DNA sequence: TGTGCCAGCAGTTCCGTTGGCACTGAAGCTTTCTTT. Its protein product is CASSSVGTEAFF.

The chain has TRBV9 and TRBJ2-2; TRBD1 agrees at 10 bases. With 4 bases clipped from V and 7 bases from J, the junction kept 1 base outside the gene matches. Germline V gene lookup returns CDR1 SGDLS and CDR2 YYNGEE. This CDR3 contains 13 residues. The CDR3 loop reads CASSRTGGGELFF. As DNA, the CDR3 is TGTGCCAGCAGCAGGACAGGGGGCGGGGAGCTGTTTTTT.

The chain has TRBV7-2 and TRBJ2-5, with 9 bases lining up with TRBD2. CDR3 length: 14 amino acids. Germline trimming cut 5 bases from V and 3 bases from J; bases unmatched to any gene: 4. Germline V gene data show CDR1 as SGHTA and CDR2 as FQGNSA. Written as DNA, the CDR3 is TGTGCCAGCAGCCATAGCGGGGGCGAAGAGACCCAGTACTTC. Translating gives CASSHSGGEETQYF. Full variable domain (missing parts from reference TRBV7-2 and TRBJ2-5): GAGVSQSPSNKVTEKGKDVELRCDPISGHTALYWYRQSLGQGLEFLIYFQGNSAPDKSGLPSDRFSAERTGGSVSTLTIQRTQQEDSAVYLCASSHSGGEETQYFGPGTRLLVL.

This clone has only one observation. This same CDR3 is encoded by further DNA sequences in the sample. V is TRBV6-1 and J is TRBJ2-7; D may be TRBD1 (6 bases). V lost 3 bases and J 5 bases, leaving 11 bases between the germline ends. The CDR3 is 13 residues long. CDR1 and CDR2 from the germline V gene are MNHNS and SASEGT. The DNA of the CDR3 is TGTGCCAGCAGTGATGGGCAGGGGAACGAGCAGTACTTC. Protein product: CASSDGQGNEQYF.

The CDR3 DNA reads as TGTGCCAGCAGTTTGCTCTCGGGACTAGCGGGAGTAGCTACGCAGTATTTT. This translates into CASSLLSGLAGVATQYF. The chain is built from TRBV28 and TRBJ2-3; 14 bases line up with TRBD2. From germline, CDR1 is MDHEN and CDR2 SYDVKM. Unmatched junction bases numbered 10, after V lost 3 bases and J lost 8 bases. CDR3 size: 17 residues.

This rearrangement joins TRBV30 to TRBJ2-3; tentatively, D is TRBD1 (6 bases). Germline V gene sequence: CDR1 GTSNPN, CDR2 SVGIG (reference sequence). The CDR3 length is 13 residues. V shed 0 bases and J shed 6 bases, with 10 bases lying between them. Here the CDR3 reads CAWSVLGADTQYF. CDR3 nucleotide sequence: TGTGCCTGGAGTGTACTGGGGGCCGATACGCAGTATTTT.

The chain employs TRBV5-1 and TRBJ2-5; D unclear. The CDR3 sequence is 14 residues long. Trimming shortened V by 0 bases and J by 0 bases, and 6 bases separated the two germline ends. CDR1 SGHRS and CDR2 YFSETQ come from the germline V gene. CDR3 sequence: CASSLVPDQETQYF. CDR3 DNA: TGCGCCAGCAGCTTGGTCCCAGACCAAGAGACCCAGTACTTC.

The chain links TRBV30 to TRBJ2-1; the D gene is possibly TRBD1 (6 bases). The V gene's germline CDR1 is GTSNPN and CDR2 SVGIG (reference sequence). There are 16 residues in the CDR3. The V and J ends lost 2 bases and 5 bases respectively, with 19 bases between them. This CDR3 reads CAWSHSTPRQDNEQFF. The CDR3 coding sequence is TGTGCCTGGAGTCATTCAACTCCCCGACAGGACAATGAGCAGTTCTTC.

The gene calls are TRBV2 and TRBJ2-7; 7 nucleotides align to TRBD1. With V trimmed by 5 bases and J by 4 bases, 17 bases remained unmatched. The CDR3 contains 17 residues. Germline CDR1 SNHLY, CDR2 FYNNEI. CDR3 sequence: CASSPRDTTGAPYEQYF. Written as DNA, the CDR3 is TGTGCCAGCAGTCCCAGAGATACAACAGGGGCCCCTTACGAGCAGTACTTC.

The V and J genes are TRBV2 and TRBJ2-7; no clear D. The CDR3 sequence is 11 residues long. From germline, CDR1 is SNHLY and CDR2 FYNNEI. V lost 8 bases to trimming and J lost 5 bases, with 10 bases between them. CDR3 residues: CASQYSDEQYF. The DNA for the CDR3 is TGTGCCAGCCAGTACAGCGACGAGCAGTACTTC.